This entry lists 5 T cell receptor beta chains sequenced from one sample in a study of radiotherapy plus CTLA-4 blockade in lung cancer. Method: immunoSEQ multiplex PCR; TCRdb's copy keeps in-frame clones and lacks some. The sample yields 95,000 to 150,000 clones, around 89% seen once. The source was peripheral blood, collected from a patient treated with radiotherapy plus ipilimumab. Every receptor here comes from a human donor with non-small cell lung cancer that progressed on radiotherapy plus ipilimumab.

The rearrangement joins TRBV2 to TRBJ2-3; 14 nucleotides align to TRBD2. This CDR3 comprises 17 residues. Germline values: CDR1 SNHLY, CDR2 FYNNEI. After removal of 7 bases from V and 2 bases from J, the junction contained 8 bases not matched to a gene. The CDR3 sequence: CASTGTSGRGNTDTQYF. In nucleotides, the CDR3 is TGTGCCAGCACCGGGACTAGCGGGAGAGGGAACACAGATACGCAGTATTTT.

The chain recombines TRBV19 with TRBJ2-2, with D possibly being TRBD1 (5 bases). CDR1 LNHDA and CDR2 SQIVND come from the germline V gene (reference sequence). The CDR3 has 15 residues. The V end was cut by 3 bases, the J end by 3 bases, with 11 bases between. DNA of the CDR3: TGTGCCAGTAGTATTTTAGGGGAATACACCGGGGAGCTGTTTTTT. Protein product: CASSILGEYTGELFF.

A note on this clone: At one boundary the junction diverges from the germline segment, which might be a read error. The genes are TRBV2 and TRBJ1-5; D perhaps matches TRBD1 (5 bases). Germline V CDR1 and CDR2: SNHLY, FYNNEI. There are 14 residues in the CDR3. The CDR3 sequence: CASSDQGGTGLTRF. Here the CDR3 DNA reads TGTGCCAGCAGTGATCAGGGCGGAACAGGACTAACACGTTTT.

This chain uses TRBV19 with TRBJ2-3; 7 bases are shared with TRBD2. J gave up 5 bases and V 3 bases, and 2 bases lay outside the gene matches. This CDR3 spans 13 amino acids. Germline V gene lookup returns CDR1 LNHDA and CDR2 SQIVND (reference sequence). The CDR3 sequence is CASSIRGEDTQYF. As DNA, the CDR3 is TGTGCCAGTAGTATCCGGGGGGAAGATACGCAGTATTTT.

This sequence joins TRBV19 and TRBJ2-5; 8 nucleotides align to TRBD2. The DNA end is more similar to TRBJ2-7, so the J call may be wrong. From germline, CDR1 is LNHDA and CDR2 SQIVND (reference sequence). This CDR3 region has 15 residues. CDR3 residues: CASSTPGGAAYEQYF. CDR3 coding DNA: TGTGCCAGTAGTACCCCGGGGGGGGCCGCCTACGAGCAGTACTTC.